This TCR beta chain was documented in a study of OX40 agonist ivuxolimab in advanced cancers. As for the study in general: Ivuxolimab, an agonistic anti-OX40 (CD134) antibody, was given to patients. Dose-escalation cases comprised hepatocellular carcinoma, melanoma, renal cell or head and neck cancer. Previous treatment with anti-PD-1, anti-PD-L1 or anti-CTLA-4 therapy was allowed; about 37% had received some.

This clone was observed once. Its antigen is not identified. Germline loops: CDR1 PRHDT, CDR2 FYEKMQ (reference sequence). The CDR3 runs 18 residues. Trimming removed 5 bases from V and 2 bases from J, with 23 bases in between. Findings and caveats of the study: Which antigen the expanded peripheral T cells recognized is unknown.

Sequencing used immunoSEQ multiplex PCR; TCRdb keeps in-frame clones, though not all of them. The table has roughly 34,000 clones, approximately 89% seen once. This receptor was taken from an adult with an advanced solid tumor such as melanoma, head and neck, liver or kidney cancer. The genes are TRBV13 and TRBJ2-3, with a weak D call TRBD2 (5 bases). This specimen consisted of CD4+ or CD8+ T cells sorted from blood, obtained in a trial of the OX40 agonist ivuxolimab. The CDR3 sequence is CASSPRRSRTDTTDTQYF. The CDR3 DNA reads TGTGCCAGCAGCCCGCGCCGGTCCCGGACTGACACCACAGATACGCAGTATTTT.